A single sample gave rise to the 14 T cell receptor beta chains below, sequenced in a study of cytomegalovirus exposure and HLA in healthy donors (dated by TCRdb to between 2016 and 2019). To prepare the library, the immunoSEQ multiplex PCR assay was applied. A mixture of 60 forward primers for TCR Vbeta segments and 13 reverse primers for TCR Jbeta segments was used in the multiplex PCR. TCRdb took this table from immuneACCESS and kept in-frame rearrangements with V and J called. Such tables lack part of the clones; where checked against another copy, unresolved V genes explain under half of the gap, and the rest is unexplained. The sample includes tens of thousands of clones, with over 9% observed a single time. The ten biggest clones cover approximately 25% of the sample. The sequenced sample was PBMCs. The receptors stem from a man aged 60 to 75 in good health and CMV-seropositive.

This chain uses TRBV5-4 with TRBJ2-2; 11 bases fit TRBD1. The CDR3 consists of 16 residues. The V gene end was trimmed by 4 bases and the J gene end by 5 bases; junction bases not matched to a gene: 7. The germline gives CDR1 SGHNT, CDR2 YYREEE (reference sequence). The CDR3 protein is CASSGWTGGGTGELFF. CDR3 sequence (DNA): TGTGCCAGCAGCGGTTGGACAGGGGGCGGTACCGGGGAGCTGTTTTTT.

This sequence joins TRBV7-9 and TRBJ1-2, with D tentatively TRBD1 (5 bases). There are 13 residues in the CDR3. V was cut by 0 bases and J by 5 bases, with 7 bases left in between. Germline V gives CDR1 SEHNR, CDR2 FQNEAQ (reference sequence). Written as DNA, the CDR3 is TGTGCCAGCAGCTTAGCAACAGGATATGGCTACACCTTC. Translating it yields CASSLATGYGYTF. The full variable domain, completed using reference TRBV7-9 and TRBJ1-2, is DTGVSQNPRHKITKRGQNVTFRCDPISEHNRLYWYRQTLGQGPEFLTYFQNEAQLEKSRLLSDRFSAERPKGSFSTLEIQRTEQGDSAMYLCASSLATGYGYTFGSGTRLTVV.

This chain connects TRBV21-1 to TRBJ2-5; the D call TRBD2 from the table was never checked on the DNA. TRBV21-1 is flagged as a pseudogene. The CDR3 covers 13 residues. The CDR3 sequence: CASTLLGTETQYF. CDR3 bases: TGTGCCAGCACCCTACTAGGCACAGAGACCCAGTACTTC.

Only a few counts were recorded for this clone. V is TRBV30 and J is TRBJ2-3, with 8 bases fitting TRBD2. With 1 base clipped from V and 6 bases from J, the junction kept 3 bases outside the gene matches. CDR3 length equals 13 residues. Per germline, CDR1 GTSNPN and CDR2 SVGIG (reference sequence). CDR3 protein: CAWSGGLGDTQYF. CDR3 sequence (DNA): TGTGCCTGGAGTGGGGGACTAGGGGATACGCAGTATTTT.

This clone was observed a handful of times. V is TRBV6-7 and J is TRBJ1-5, with D perhaps matching TRBD1 (6 bases). TRBV6-7 is reported as an ORF; its role is uncertain. V gave up 2 bases and J gave up 4 bases, with 9 bases separating them. The CDR3 length is 14 residues. CDR3 protein: CASSYRTVNQPQHF. The CDR3 DNA reads as TGTGCCAGCAGTTACCGGACAGTGAATCAGCCCCAGCATTTT.

This clone was detected only a few times. The chain has TRBV5-1 and TRBJ1-2; D call uncertain. V was trimmed by 4 bases and J by 4 bases, leaving 14 bases between them. Germline values: CDR1 SGHRS, CDR2 YFSETQ. The CDR3 has 14 residues. The CDR3, as DNA: TGCGCCAGCAGCCCACCAGCGGGGATCTATGGCTACACCTTC. Translation gives CASSPPAGIYGYTF.

V gene TRBV4-1 combines with J gene TRBJ2-7, with 7 bases identical to TRBD1. Germline V gene lookup returns CDR1 MGHRA and CDR2 YSYEKL. CDR3 length: 16 residues. V trimming: 0 bases; J trimming: 6 bases; junction bases outside the gene matches: 11. The CDR3 loop reads CASSQDRDSSRSEQYF. The CDR3, as DNA: TGCGCCAGCAGCCAAGATCGGGACAGCTCCAGGAGCGAGCAGTACTTC.

A few counts support this clone. The chain is built from TRBV7-6 and TRBJ2-7; TRBD2 matches 12 bases. The CDR3 is made up of 15 amino acids. The germline gives CDR1 SGHVS, CDR2 FNYEAQ. Losses at the gene ends were 3 bases for V and 7 bases for J; bases not matched to a gene: 7. In DNA, the CDR3 is TGTGCCAGCAGCTTGCGACTAGCGGGAGAAGGGGAGCAGTACTTC. Its translation is CASSLRLAGEGEQYF.

This clone was observed a handful of times. The gene calls are TRBV25-1 and TRBJ1-3; 7 bases fit TRBD1. The V and J ends lost 6 bases and 10 bases, in that order; junction bases with no gene match: 15. Germline CDR1 and CDR2: MGHDK and SYGVNS. There are 15 residues in the CDR3. The CDR3 loop is CASSQSGTAGATIYF. The CDR3 DNA reads TGTGCCAGCAGCCAGTCCGGGACAGCCGGAGCGACCATATATTTT.

The chain links TRBV4-1 to TRBJ2-3; TRBD2 aligns across 10 bases. The CDR3 sequence is 19 residues long. Germline loops: CDR1 MGHRA, CDR2 YSYEKL. After removal of 0 bases from V and 4 bases from J, the junction contained 13 bases not matched to a gene. As DNA, the CDR3 is TGCGCCAGCAGCCAAGATAGGCTAGCGGGAGCCCGATCTCCAGATACGCAGTATTTT. It specifies CASSQDRLAGARSPDTQYF.

This clone occurred a few times. The chain carries TRBV28 and TRBJ2-7; D unclear. Germline V gene sequence: CDR1 MDHEN, CDR2 SYDVKM. This CDR3 contains 14 residues. The ends were cut back, 3 bases at V and 0 bases at J, with 9 bases in the middle. The CDR3 sequence: CASSFGRNSYEQYF. CDR3 nucleotide sequence: TGTGCCAGCAGTTTCGGCAGGAACTCCTACGAGCAGTACTTC.

This clone was observed a handful of times. The chain employs TRBV29-1 and TRBJ2-3, with D tentatively TRBD1 (6 bases). The V end lost 2 bases, the J end lost 6 bases, and 21 bases lay between the germline ends. The CDR3 spans 16 residues. In germline, CDR1 is SQVTM, CDR2 ANQGSEA. The CDR3: CSVESSGRGLIDTQYF. The CDR3 DNA reads TGCAGCGTTGAAAGTTCAGGCAGGGGTTTAATCGATACGCAGTATTTT.

This clone was detected a few times. The gene calls are TRBV6-1 and TRBJ1-4; 7 positions agree with TRBD1. This CDR3 is 15 amino acids long. V gave up 6 bases and J gave up 8 bases; unmatched junction bases: 12. Germline lookup yields CDR1 MNHNS and CDR2 SASEGT. Here the CDR3 reads CASRGTDSMVEKLFF. In DNA, the CDR3 is TGTGCCAGCAGGGGGACAGATTCGATGGTCGAAAAACTGTTTTTT.

This clone was detected a few times. Other DNA sequences in this sample translate to the same CDR3. The gene calls are TRBV7-9 and TRBJ1-1; D is uncertain. Per germline, CDR1 SEHNR and CDR2 FQNEAQ (reference sequence). There are 12 residues in the CDR3. Trimming removed 6 bases from V and 6 bases from J, with 11 bases in between. For the CDR3, the DNA is TGTGCCAGCAGACAAGAATTCCCTGAAGCTTTCTTT. Protein product: CASRQEFPEAFF.